These 13 T cell receptor beta chains share one sample of origin, sequenced in a study. TCRdb fed the 5' RACE reads into MiXCR, producing one record per CDR3 protein. The sample yields 30,000 or so distinct CDR3 sequences, 20% to 30% seen once. Cells sorted as Tregs were CD4+, CD25+ and CD127-/low. The source material was tumor-infiltrating Tregs sorted from the breast tumor. These receptors were collected from a female donor with breast cancer.

This clonotype appeared a few times. A read error may explain this, as a much larger clone is one base away. The V gene is TRBV12-3 or TRBV12-4, the J gene TRBJ2-1; 8 bases map to TRBD2. V dropped 7 bases and J dropped 2; count of bases not matched to a gene: 7. This CDR3 spans 15 amino acids. Written as DNA, the CDR3 is TGTGCCAGCACAAGCGGGAGAAGGGCCTACAATGAGCAGTTCTTC. It translates to CASTSGRRAYNEQFF.

This clonotype was counted only a few times. V gene TRBV6-5 combines with J gene TRBJ2-7, with TRBD1 matching over 7 bases. The germline V gene encodes CDR1 MNHEY and CDR2 SVGAGI. CDR3 length equals 14 residues. V lost 4 bases to trimming and J lost 4 bases; unmatched junction nucleotides: 7. The CDR3 loop reads CASSLPGQRYEQYF. The CDR3 coding sequence is TGTGCCAGCAGTTTGCCGGGACAGCGGTACGAGCAGTACTTC.

Turning to this clonotype: It may be a read error: a sequence one base away is much more abundant. The chain has TRBV5-1 and TRBJ1-2; tentative D call: TRBD1 (6 bases). The CDR3 runs 14 residues. Germline lookup yields CDR1 SGHRS and CDR2 YFSETQ. In DNA, the CDR3 is TGCGCCGGCAGCCGTCTACAGGGCCTCTATGGCTACACCTTC. Translation gives CAGSRLQGLYGYTF.

The sample holds a few counts of this clonotype. The chain is built from TRBV12-3 or TRBV12-4 and TRBJ1-5; 8 nucleotides agree with TRBD1. J gave up 2 bases and V 6 bases, and 9 bases lay outside the gene matches. The CDR3 is 16 residues long. The CDR3 region has the DNA TGTGCCAGCAGATCCCAGGGGGCGCGGGGCAATCAGCCCCAGCATTTT. Translated, it gives CASRSQGARGNQPQHF.

V is TRBV7-9 and J is TRBJ1-1; possibly TRBD1 for D (5 bases). Germline V gives CDR1 SEHNR, CDR2 FQNEAQ (reference sequence). CDR3 length equals 13 residues. V was cut by 11 bases and J by 2 bases, with 15 bases left in between. For the CDR3, the DNA is TGTGCCTCCCAAGCGACAGACAACACTGAAGCTTTCTTT. Translating gives CASQATDNTEAFF.

This clonotype was counted a few times. The CDR3 loop is CASSLVRVGQGLDTQYF. For the CDR3, the DNA is TGCGCCAGCAGCTTGGTGAGAGTGGGACAGGGTCTGGATACGCAGTATTTT. The rearrangement uses TRBV5-1 and TRBJ2-3, with 9 bases fitting TRBD1. Germline V gene data show CDR1 as SGHRS and CDR2 as YFSETQ. V dropped 0 bases and J dropped 6; count of bases not matched to a gene: 11. The CDR3 covers 17 residues.

In its sample, this clonotype is medium-sized. The rearrangement uses TRBV5-1 and TRBJ1-1, with D perhaps TRBD1 (6 bases). The germline gives CDR1 SGHRS, CDR2 YFSETQ. This CDR3 is 14 amino acids long. The V end was cut by 4 bases, the J end by 0 bases, with 10 bases between. This chain's CDR3 is CASSIGQLNTEAFF. The CDR3 bases are TGCGCCAGCAGCATAGGACAGCTGAACACTGAAGCTTTCTTT. Filled out from reference TRBV5-1 and TRBJ1-1, the complete variable domain reads KAGVTQTPRYLIKTRGQQVTLSCSPISGHRSVSWYQQTPGQGLQFLFEYFSETQRNKGNFPGRFSGRQFSNSRSEMNVSTLELGDSALYLCASSIGQLNTEAFFGQGTRLTVV.

In its sample, this clonotype was seen many times. CDR3 in amino acids: CASSLATYNEQFF. CDR3 coding DNA: TGCGCCAGCAGCTTGGCCACCTACAATGAGCAGTTCTTC. The chain carries TRBV5-1 and TRBJ2-1; D is uncertain. Trimming took 0 bases from V and 2 from J, leaving 3 bases between them. CDR1 and CDR2 (germline): SGHRS, YFSETQ. This CDR3 is 13 amino acids long.

The V call is TRBV20-1, the J call TRBJ2-7; TRBD2 is a possible D gene (6 bases). This CDR3 has 16 amino acids. Trimming cost V 3 bases and J 6 bases, with 24 bases left between them. Germline lookup yields CDR1 DFQATT and CDR2 SNEGSKA (reference sequence). The CDR3 sequence is CSASPPELATRGEQYF. For the CDR3, the DNA is TGCAGTGCTAGCCCCCCAGAACTAGCTACGCGGGGCGAGCAGTACTTC.

The chain has TRBV20-1 and TRBJ1-1; D is uncertain. Per germline, CDR1 DFQATT and CDR2 SNEGSKA (reference sequence). Trimming took off 0 bases at V and 3 bases at J, with 11 bases between the two ends. This CDR3 contains 14 residues. This CDR3 reads CSARDGAGYTEAFF. Written as DNA, the CDR3 is TGCAGTGCTAGAGATGGTGCGGGGTACACTGAAGCTTTCTTT.

This clonotype was counted at least ten times. CDR3 sequence reads: CSASRTAYGYTF. The CDR3 bases are TGCAGTGCTAGTCGGACCGCCTATGGCTACACCTTC. This chain links TRBV20-1 with TRBJ1-2; no clear D gene. This CDR3 region has 12 residues. Trimming took 3 bases from V and 4 from J, leaving 9 bases between them. Germline lookup yields CDR1 DFQATT and CDR2 SNEGSKA (reference sequence).

At least ten counts were recorded for this clonotype. This rearrangement joins TRBV6-6 to TRBJ1-5, with D maybe TRBD1 (5 bases). The CDR3 has 17 amino acids. Trimming cost V 0 bases and J 2 bases, with 14 bases left between them. Germline loops: CDR1 MNHNY, CDR2 SVGAGI (reference sequence). The DNA of the CDR3 is TGTGCCAGCAGTTACTCGGAGGGGATCCTGGGCAATCAGCCCCAGCATTTT. As protein: CASSYSEGILGNQPQHF.

This clonotype was counted once. The chain combines TRBV12-3 or TRBV12-4 with TRBJ2-1; perhaps TRBD1 as D (5 bases). Between the trimmed V and J ends, which lost 3 bases and 9 bases, there was a span of 21 bases. This CDR3 is 16 amino acids long. The CDR3 reads CASSFLTGGRVGEQFF. The CDR3 nucleotides read TGTGCCAGCAGTTTCCTCACAGGCGGCCGAGTCGGTGAGCAGTTCTTC.